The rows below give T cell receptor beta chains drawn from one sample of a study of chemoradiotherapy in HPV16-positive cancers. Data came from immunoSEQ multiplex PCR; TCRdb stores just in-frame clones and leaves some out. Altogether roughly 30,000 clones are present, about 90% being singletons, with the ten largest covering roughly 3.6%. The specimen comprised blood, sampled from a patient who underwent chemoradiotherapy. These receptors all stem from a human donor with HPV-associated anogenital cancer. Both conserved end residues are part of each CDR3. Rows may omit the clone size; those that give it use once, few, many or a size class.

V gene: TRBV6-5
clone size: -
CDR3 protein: CASSYGPASYEQYF

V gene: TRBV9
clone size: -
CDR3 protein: CASSVAPSSSYNEQFF

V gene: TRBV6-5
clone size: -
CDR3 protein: CASSKQGKHTGELFF

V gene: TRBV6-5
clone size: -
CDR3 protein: CASSSRDRGREKLFF

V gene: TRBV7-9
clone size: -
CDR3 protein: CASIRTGSSEAFF

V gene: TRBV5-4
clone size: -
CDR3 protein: CASSRRAKNTEAFF

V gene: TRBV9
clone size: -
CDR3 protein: CASSPLPGRDEQFF

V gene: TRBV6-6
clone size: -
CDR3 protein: CASFWTGGRETQYF

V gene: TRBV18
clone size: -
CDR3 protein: CASSNKGRSNEQYF

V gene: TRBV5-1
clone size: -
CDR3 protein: CASSRGQGWYEQYF

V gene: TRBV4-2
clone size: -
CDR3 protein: CASSGGTGYGYTF

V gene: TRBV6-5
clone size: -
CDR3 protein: CASSYVGGPGELFF

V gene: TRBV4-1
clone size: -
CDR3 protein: CASSQGLAGGRAKNIQYF

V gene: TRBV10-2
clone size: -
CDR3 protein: CASRGSYEQYF

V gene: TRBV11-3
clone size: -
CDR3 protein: CASSLTQANYGYTF

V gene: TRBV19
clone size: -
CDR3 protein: CASSNGDRAYGYTF

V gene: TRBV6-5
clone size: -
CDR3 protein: CASTPGQGPYYGYTF

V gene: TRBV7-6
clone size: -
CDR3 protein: CASSLGSGGVDEQFF

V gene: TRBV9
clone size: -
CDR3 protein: CASSASGDQPQHF

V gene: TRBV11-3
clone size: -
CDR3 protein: CASRTRQGAYEQYF

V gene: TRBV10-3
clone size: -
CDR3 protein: CAIDPGTVKGTIYF

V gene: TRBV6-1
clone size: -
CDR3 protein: CASKGPAGTYEQYF

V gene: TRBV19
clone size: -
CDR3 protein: CASSFAGGADGYTF

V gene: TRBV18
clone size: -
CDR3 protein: CASSPKAAGYSNQPQHF

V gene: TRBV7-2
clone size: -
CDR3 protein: CASSLALGSGGLNTGELFF

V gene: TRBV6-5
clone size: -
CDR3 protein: CASSDRGTDTQYF

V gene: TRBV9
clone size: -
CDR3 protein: CASSPRPLTGVSYYGYTF

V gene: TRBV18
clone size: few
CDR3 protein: CASSQSGTGVGYTF

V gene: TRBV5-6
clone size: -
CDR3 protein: CASSPRGQGIFSGELFF

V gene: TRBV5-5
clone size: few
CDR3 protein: CASSLRTVNSPLHF

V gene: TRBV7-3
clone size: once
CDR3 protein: CASSLGHSNTEAFF

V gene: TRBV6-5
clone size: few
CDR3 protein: CASSYPGTDGYTF

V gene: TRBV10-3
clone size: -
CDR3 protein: CAISESRQPQHF

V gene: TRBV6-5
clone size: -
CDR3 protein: CASRRGTGTYEQYF

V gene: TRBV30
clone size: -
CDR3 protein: CAWNRVGSGNTIYF

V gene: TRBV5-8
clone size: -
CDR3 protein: CASSPGQGDNQPQHF

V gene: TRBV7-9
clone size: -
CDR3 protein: CASSPGSVYEQYF

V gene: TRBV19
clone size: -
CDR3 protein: CASSIKHIQETQYF

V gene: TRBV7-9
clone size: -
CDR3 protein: CASSLDSQGGYTF

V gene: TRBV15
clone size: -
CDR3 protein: CATSRNLGQSANNQPQHF

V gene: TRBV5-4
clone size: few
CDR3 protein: CATTKAAWTEAFF

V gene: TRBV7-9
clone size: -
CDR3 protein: CASSYPGQDETQYF

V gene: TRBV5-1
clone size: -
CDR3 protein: CASSRRTGAQETQYF

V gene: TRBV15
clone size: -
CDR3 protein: CATSRWDSTTSYEQYF

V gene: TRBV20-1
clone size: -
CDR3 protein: CSATRGGGQYF

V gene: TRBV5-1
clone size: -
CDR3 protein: CASSLAAGFKTDGYTF

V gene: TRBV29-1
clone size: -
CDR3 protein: CSVAQSQGSTYEQYF

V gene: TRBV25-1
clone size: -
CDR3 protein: CASSDTGTGYYGYTF

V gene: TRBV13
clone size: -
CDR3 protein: CASSLGQRGYEQYF

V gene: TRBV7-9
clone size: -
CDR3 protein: CASSPPGGNSPLHF

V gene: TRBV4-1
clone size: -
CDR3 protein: CASSQQKVGQGDYGYTF

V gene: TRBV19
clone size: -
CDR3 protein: CASSLAGGSYEQYF